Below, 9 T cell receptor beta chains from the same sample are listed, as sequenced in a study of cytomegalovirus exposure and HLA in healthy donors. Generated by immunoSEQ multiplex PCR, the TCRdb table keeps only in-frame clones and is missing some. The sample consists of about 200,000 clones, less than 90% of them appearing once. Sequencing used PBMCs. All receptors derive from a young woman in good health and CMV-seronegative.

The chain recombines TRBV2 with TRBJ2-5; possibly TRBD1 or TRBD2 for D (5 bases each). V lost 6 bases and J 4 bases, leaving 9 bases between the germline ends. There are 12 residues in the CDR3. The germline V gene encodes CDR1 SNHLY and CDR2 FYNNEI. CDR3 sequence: CASSAGTETQYF. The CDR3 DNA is TGTGCCAGCAGCGCCGGGACAGAGACCCAGTACTTC.

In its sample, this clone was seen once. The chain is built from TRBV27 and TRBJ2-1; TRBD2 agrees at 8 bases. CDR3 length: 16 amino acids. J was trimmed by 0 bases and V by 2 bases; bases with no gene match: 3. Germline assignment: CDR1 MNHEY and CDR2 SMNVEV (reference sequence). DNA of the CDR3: TGTGCCAGCAGTTTAGCCGGGAGGGCCTCCTACAATGAGCAGTTCTTC. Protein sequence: CASSLAGRASYNEQFF.

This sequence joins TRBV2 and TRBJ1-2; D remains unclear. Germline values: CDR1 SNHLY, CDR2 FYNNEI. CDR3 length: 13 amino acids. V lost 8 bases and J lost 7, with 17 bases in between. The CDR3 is CASARTASGGYTF. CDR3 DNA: TGTGCCAGCGCGAGGACGGCCTCGGGTGGCTACACCTTC.

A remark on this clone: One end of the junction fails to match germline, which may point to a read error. CDR3 bases: TGTGCCAGCAGCTTCCCCGCGGGACAGGGCTGCACCTTC. Protein: CASSFPAGQGCTF. This chain connects TRBV11-1 to TRBJ1-2; 9 bases line up with TRBD1. This CDR3 spans 13 amino acids. Germline V lookup: CDR1 SGHAT, CDR2 FQDESV (reference sequence).

The CDR3 region is CASSYSDREGYTF. The CDR3 DNA is TGTGCCAGCAGTTACAGTGACAGGGAGGGCTACACCTTC. V gene TRBV6-5 combines with J gene TRBJ1-2, with 7 nucleotides matching TRBD1. V shed 2 bases and J 8 bases; nucleotides not matched to a gene: 5. In germline, CDR1 is MNHEY, CDR2 SVGAGI. CDR3 length equals 13 residues.

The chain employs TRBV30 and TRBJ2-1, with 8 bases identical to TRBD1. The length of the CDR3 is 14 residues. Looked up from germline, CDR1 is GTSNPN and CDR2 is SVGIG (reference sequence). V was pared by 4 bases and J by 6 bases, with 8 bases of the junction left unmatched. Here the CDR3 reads CAWTPDRGGNEQFF. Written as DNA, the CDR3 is TGTGCCTGGACCCCAGACAGGGGCGGCAATGAGCAGTTCTTC.

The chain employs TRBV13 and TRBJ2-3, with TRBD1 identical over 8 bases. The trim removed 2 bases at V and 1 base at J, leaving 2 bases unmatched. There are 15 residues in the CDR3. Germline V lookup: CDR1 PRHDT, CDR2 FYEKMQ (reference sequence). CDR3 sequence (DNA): TGTGCCAGCAGCTTACTGGGACAGGGCACAGATACGCAGTATTTT. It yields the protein CASSLLGQGTDTQYF.

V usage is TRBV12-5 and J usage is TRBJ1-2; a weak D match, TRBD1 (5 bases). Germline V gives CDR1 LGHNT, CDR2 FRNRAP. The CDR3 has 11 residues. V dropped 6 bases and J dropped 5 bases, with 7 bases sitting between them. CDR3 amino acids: CASGQGYGYTF. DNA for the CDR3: TGTGCTAGTGGCCAGGGTTATGGCTACACCTTC.

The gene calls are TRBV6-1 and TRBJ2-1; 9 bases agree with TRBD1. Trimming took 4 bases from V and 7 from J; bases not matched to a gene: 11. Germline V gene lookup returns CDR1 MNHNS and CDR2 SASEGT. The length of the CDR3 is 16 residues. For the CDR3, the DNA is TGTGCCAGCAGTGCCCGCGGGACAGGGTTATCAAATGAGCAGTTCTTC. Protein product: CASSARGTGLSNEQFF.